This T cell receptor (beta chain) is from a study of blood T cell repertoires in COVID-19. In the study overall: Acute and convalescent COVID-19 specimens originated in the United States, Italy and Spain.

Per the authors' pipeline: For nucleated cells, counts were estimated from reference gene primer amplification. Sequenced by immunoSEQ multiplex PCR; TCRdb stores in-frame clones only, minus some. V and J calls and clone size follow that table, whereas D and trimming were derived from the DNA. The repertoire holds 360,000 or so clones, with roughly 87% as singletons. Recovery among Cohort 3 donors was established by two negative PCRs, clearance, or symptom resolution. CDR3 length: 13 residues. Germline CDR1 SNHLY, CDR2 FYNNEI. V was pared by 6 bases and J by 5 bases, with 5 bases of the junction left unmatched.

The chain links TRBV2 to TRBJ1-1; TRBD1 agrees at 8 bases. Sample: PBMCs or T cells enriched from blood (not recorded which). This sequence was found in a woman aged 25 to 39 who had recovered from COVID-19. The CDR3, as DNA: TGTGCCAGCAGAGGCAGGGGGCAGACTGAAGCTTTCTTT. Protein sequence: CASRGRGQTEAFF.